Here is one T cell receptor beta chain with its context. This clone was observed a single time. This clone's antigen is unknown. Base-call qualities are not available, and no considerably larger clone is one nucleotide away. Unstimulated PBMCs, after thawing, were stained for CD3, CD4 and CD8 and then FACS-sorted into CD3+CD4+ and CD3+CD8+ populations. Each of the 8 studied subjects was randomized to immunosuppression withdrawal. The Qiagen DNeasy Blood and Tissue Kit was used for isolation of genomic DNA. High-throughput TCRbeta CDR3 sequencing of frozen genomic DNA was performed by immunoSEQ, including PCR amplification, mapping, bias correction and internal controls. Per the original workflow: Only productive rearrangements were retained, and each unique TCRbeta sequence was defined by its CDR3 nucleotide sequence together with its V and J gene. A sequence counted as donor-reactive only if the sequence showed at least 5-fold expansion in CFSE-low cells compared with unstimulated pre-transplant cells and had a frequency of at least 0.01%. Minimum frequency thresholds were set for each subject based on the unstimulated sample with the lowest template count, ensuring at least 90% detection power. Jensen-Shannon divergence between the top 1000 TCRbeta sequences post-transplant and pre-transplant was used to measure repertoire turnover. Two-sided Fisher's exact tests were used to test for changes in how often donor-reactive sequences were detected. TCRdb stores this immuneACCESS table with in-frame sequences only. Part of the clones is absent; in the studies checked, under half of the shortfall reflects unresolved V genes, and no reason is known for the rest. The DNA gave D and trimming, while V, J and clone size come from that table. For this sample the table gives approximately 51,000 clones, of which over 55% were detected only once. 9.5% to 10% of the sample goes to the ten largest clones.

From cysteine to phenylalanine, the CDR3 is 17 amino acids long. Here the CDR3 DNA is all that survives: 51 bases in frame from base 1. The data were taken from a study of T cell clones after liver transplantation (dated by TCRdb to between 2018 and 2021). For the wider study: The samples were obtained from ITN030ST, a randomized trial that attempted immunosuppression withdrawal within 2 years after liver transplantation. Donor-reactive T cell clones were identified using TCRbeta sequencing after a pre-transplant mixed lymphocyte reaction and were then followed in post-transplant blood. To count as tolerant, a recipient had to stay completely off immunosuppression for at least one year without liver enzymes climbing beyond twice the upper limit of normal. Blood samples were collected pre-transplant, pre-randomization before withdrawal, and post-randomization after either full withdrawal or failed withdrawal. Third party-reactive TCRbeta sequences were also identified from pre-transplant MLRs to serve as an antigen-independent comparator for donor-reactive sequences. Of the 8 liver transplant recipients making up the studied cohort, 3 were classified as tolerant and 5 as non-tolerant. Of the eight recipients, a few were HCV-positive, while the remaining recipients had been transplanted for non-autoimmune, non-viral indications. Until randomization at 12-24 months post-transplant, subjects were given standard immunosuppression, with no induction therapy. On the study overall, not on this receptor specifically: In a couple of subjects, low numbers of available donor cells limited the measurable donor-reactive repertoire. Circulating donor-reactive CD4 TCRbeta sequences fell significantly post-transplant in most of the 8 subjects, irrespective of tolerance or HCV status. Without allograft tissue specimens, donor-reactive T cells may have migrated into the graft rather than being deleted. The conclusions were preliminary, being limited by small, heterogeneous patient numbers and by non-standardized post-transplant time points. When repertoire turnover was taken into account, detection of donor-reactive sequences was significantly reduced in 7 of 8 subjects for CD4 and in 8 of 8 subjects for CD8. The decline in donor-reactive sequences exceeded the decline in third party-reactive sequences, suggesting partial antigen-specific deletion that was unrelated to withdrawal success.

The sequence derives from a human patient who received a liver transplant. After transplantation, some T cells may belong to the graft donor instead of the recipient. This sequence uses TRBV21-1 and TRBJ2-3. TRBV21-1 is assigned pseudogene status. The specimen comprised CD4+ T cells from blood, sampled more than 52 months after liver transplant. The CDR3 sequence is CASSKRAGHTRADTQYF. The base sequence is TGTGCCAGCAGCAAACGGGCGGGACATACTAGAGCAGATACGCAGTATTTT.